This passage covers 3 T cell receptor beta chains from one sample sequenced in a study of blood T cell repertoires in COVID-19. The assay was immunoSEQ multiplex PCR, and TCRdb's table has in-frame clones only and misses some. Of 84,000 or so clones listed, approximately 79% are singletons. Sequencing was performed on peripheral blood. These receptor sequences come from a man between 65 and 85 years old with acute or convalescent COVID-19.

The rearrangement uses TRBV28 and TRBJ1-2; 8 nucleotides line up with TRBD1. The CDR3 is 14 amino acids. V shed 3 bases and J 8 bases; nucleotides not matched to a gene: 8. Per the germline V gene, CDR1 is MDHEN and CDR2 is SYDVKM. This chain's CDR3 is CASSLEDRVGGYTF. As DNA, the CDR3 is TGTGCCAGCAGTTTGGAGGACAGGGTAGGGGGCTACACCTTC.

This clone was seen only a few times. V gene TRBV5-1 combines with J gene TRBJ2-1; 11 positions agree with TRBD2. This CDR3 has 15 residues. V was pared by 4 bases and J by 3 bases, with 3 bases of the junction left unmatched. CDR1 and CDR2 from the germline V gene are SGHRS and YFSETQ. The CDR3 reads CASSDGTSGYNEQFF. In DNA form, the CDR3 reads TGCGCCAGCAGCGACGGGACTAGCGGCTACAATGAGCAGTTCTTC.

As DNA, the CDR3 is TGTGCCAGCAGTTACGAGGACTATGGCTACACCTTC. It translates to CASSYEDYGYTF. The genes are TRBV6-6 and TRBJ1-2; D gene ambiguous. The germline CDR1 and CDR2 sequences are MNHNY and SVGAGI (reference sequence). The CDR3 runs to 12 residues. The germline V and J ends were trimmed by 2 bases and 3 bases, with 4 bases remaining between them.